These T cell receptor beta chains were read from a single sample in a study of T cell responses to AZD1222 COVID-19 vaccine. The data were produced by immunoSEQ multiplex PCR, yet TCRdb's version contains in-frame clones alone and is incomplete. Of about 130,000 clones in the sample, approximately 91% were seen once. The source material was peripheral blood, sampled 28 days after the second AZD1222 dose. The receptors come from an adult who received the AZD1222 COVID-19 vaccine. Both conserved end residues are part of each CDR3. Each record gives: V gene, J gene, clone size, D gene, CDR3 DNA, CDR3 protein. The D gene is left open where the match is weak. For some rows the clone size is stated as once, few or many, or as a class when expanded; others skip it.

>TRBV9|TRBJ1-4|NA|NA
TGTGCCAGCAGCGTAGAGGGGGATGGGTACCGATCTGAAAAACTGTTTTTT
CASSVEGDGYRSEKLFF
>TRBV9|TRBJ1-4|NA|NA
TGTGCCAGCAGCGTCGGGGCAACTAATGAAAAACTGTTTTTT
CASSVGATNEKLFF
>TRBV28|TRBJ2-7|NA|TRBD2
TGTGCCAGCAGACTTCTAACTAGCGGGGGGACCTACGAGCAGTACTTC
CASRLLTSGGTYEQYF
>TRBV5-1|TRBJ2-3|NA|NA
TGCGCCAGCCGGCCCCGCGGCACCTCTGCTGATACGCAGTATTTT
CASRPRGTSADTQYF
>TRBV7-3|TRBJ2-3|NA|TRBD2
TGTGCCAGCAGCCCCGGGACTATACAACCTAGCACAGATACGCAGTATTTT
CASSPGTIQPSTDTQYF
>TRBV12-2|TRBJ2-7|NA|NA
TGTGCAAGTCGCCACCTGGGACAGGCGTACGAGCAGTACTTC
CASRHLGQAYEQYF
>TRBV28|TRBJ2-1|once|NA
TGTGCCAGCAGTACTTTGGGGGGGGCTAGCGGATATTACAATGAGCAGTTCTTC
CASSTLGGASGYYNEQFF
>TRBV6-5|TRBJ1-3|NA|NA
TGTGCCAGCAGCCCCGAGGTCTTTGGAAACACCATATATTTT
CASSPEVFGNTIYF
>TRBV28|TRBJ2-1|NA|NA
TGTGCCAGCAGTTTATTCACAGGGCGTGGGAACAATGAGCAGTTCTTC
CASSLFTGRGNNEQFF
>TRBV7-4|TRBJ2-7|few|TRBD2
TGTGCCAGCAGTTGGACTAGCGGGGGTCGGGGGTACTTC
CASSWTSGGRGYF
>TRBV4-1|TRBJ2-5|NA|TRBD2
TGCGCCAGCAGCTTGCGGACTAGCGCGGAGACCCAGTACTTC
CASSLRTSAETQYF
>TRBV2|TRBJ2-4|NA|TRBD1
TGTGCCAGCAGTGGGGGACAGGGGTTGATTGGGTCCAAAAACATTCAGTACTTC
CASSGGQGLIGSKNIQYF
>TRBV3-1/TRBV3-2|TRBJ2-1|NA|NA
TGTGCCAGCAGCCAGGCCACCGTCAGCTATGAGCAGTTCTTC
CASSQATVSYEQFF
>TRBV10-3|TRBJ1-5|NA|NA
TGTGCCACCGGACCCGTACAGGGTTGGGCCGATCAGCCCCAGCATTTT
CATGPVQGWADQPQHF
>TRBV19|TRBJ2-3|NA|NA
TGTGCCAGTAGTATAGTTGGCACAGATACGCAGTATTTT
CASSIVGTDTQYF
>TRBV5-8|TRBJ2-3|NA|TRBD1
TGTGCCAGCAGCGCAGGGGGCTCCCGCACAGATACGCAGTATTTT
CASSAGGSRTDTQYF
>TRBV11-2|TRBJ2-7|NA|NA
TGTGCCAGCAGCTTCCCAGTTCAGCAGCCCTACGAGCAGTACTTC
CASSFPVQQPYEQYF
>TRBV28|TRBJ1-2|NA|NA
TGTGCCAGCAGTTACAGCGGCTATGGCTACACCTTC
CASSYSGYGYTF
>TRBV10-2|TRBJ2-2|NA|NA
TGCGCCAGCAGGAGCGGGGAGCTGTTTTTT
CASRSGELFF
>TRBV6-5|TRBJ1-2|NA|NA
TGTGCCAGCAGTTACTCGGAAGGAACTCTTTCCTATGGCTACACCTTC
CASSYSEGTLSYGYTF
>TRBV5-8|TRBJ1-2|NA|TRBD1
TGTGCCAGCAGCCCCGGACAGGTGCTAACTAGGGGCTACACCTTC
CASSPGQVLTRGYTF
>TRBV10-3|TRBJ1-2|NA|NA
TGTGCCATCAGTGATAGTTTTAACTATGGCTACACCTTC
CAISDSFNYGYTF
>TRBV2|TRBJ2-1|NA|TRBD2
TGTGCCAGCAGTGAAAGGCGGGAGGGATTTGAGCAGTTCTTC
CASSERREGFEQFF
>TRBV4-2|TRBJ1-1|NA|NA
TGTGCCAGCAGCCAAAGGCAGGACACTGAAGCTTTCTTT
CASSQRQDTEAFF
>TRBV6-5|TRBJ2-7|NA|NA
TGTGCCAGCAGATCGACACGGTCGTCCTCCTACGAGCAGTACTTC
CASRSTRSSSYEQYF
>TRBV6-2/TRBV6-3|TRBJ2-7|NA|NA
TGTGCCAGCAGTGCCTTCGGGTCGACCTACGAGCAGTACTTC
CASSAFGSTYEQYF
>TRBV6-5|TRBJ1-5|once|NA
TGTGCCAGCAGCAAGAGGGGCGGCAATCAGCCCCAGCATTTT
CASSKRGGNQPQHF
>TRBV6-5|TRBJ1-2|NA|NA
TGTGCCAGTCGCGGGTTTAACTATGGCTACACCTTC
CASRGFNYGYTF
>TRBV6-5|TRBJ1-2|NA|NA
TGTGCCAGCAGCAACCAGGGCCGGGGCTACACCTTC
CASSNQGRGYTF
>TRBV7-9|TRBJ2-1|few|NA
TGTGCCAGCAGCTTTTCCCTGAGAGAGCAGTTCTTC
CASSFSLREQFF
>TRBV10-3|TRBJ1-2|NA|NA
TGTGCCATCAAGCAGGGGAGGAACTATGGCTACACCTTC
CAIKQGRNYGYTF
>TRBV9|TRBJ2-6|NA|NA
TGTGCCAGCAGCGTAGGGTGGCGCGCTGGGGCCAACGTCCTGACTTTC
CASSVGWRAGANVLTF
>TRBV5-1|TRBJ1-1|NA|NA
TGCGCCAGCAGCTCCGACTCAGGGAACATGAACACTGAAGCTTTCTTT
CASSSDSGNMNTEAFF
>TRBV5-4|TRBJ2-1|NA|TRBD2
TGTGCCAGCAGCCCGATCTCATACGGGACTAGCGGAAACCACAATGAGCAGTTCTTC
CASSPISYGTSGNHNEQFF
>TRBV6-5|TRBJ1-2|few|TRBD1
TGTGCCAGCAGTTACCCAGGGGGCCACGGCTACACCTTC
CASSYPGGHGYTF
>TRBV30|TRBJ1-1|NA|TRBD1
TGTGCCTGGAGTGGGGGACAGGGGAAAATGAACACTGAAGCTTTCTTT
CAWSGGQGKMNTEAFF
>TRBV15|TRBJ1-2|NA|NA
TGTGCCACCTCCTGGGGGCAGGGTGGCTACACCTTC
CATSWGQGGYTF
>TRBV19|TRBJ1-5|NA|NA
TGTGCCAGTAGTATGAACCGGGGAAGGGGCAATCAGCCCCAGCATTTT
CASSMNRGRGNQPQHF
>TRBV4-1|TRBJ2-5|NA|TRBD1
TGCGCCAGCAGCCACAACAAGGGGGCTTGGGAGACCCAGTACTTC
CASSHNKGAWETQYF
>TRBV5-1|TRBJ2-1|NA|NA
TGCGCCAGCAGCTCCGATCTGGCGGGAAACTACAATGAGCAGTTCTTC
CASSSDLAGNYNEQFF
>TRBV28|TRBJ1-2|NA|NA
TGTGCCAGCAGTCCACCATCTTGGGGGAGCGGTGGCTACACCTTC
CASSPPSWGSGGYTF
>TRBV13|TRBJ2-1|NA|NA
TGTGCCAGCAGCAACCTGGGACTCGAGATGGATGAGCAGTTCTTC
CASSNLGLEMDEQFF
>TRBV18|TRBJ1-4|NA|NA
TGTGCCAGCTCACCACCGCGGACAGTTAATGAAAAACTGTTTTTT
CASSPPRTVNEKLFF
>TRBV2|TRBJ1-5|once|NA
TGTGCCAGCAGGGACACCAACCTTAGCAATCAGCCCCAGCATTTT
CASRDTNLSNQPQHF
>TRBV5-5|TRBJ2-7|NA|NA
TGTGCCAGCAGCTTATCGTGGGGCTACGAGCAGTACTTC
CASSLSWGYEQYF
>TRBV6-6|TRBJ2-3|NA|TRBD2
TGTGCCAGCAGTCCTCAAGACGGGCTAGCGGGAGTAGATACGCAGTATTTT
CASSPQDGLAGVDTQYF
>TRBV19|TRBJ2-2|NA|NA
TGTGCCAGTAGTATTGGACAGCGCTACACCGGGGAGCTGTTTTTT
CASSIGQRYTGELFF
>TRBV9|TRBJ1-6|NA|NA
TGTGCCAGCAGCCCCCGACAGAGCTCCTATAATTCACCCCTCCACTTT
CASSPRQSSYNSPLHF
>TRBV5-1|TRBJ2-7|NA|NA
TGCGCCAGCAGGAAGAGGGACCTCTCCTACGAGCAGTACTTC
CASRKRDLSYEQYF
>TRBV11-2|TRBJ2-4|NA|NA
TGTGCCAGTGCTAGGGGAGCCAAAAACATTCAGTACTTC
CASARGAKNIQYF
>TRBV11-2|TRBJ2-7|NA|TRBD2
TGTGCCAGCAGCTTAACTAGCGGGATCGACGAGCAGTACTTC
CASSLTSGIDEQYF
>TRBV21-1|TRBJ2-1|NA|NA
TGTGCCAGCAGCCCCCCGGGACAGGGGGCCCCACCCTTGCACAATGAGCAGTTCTTC
CASSPPGQGAPPLHNEQFF